What follows is one TCR beta chain and its context. Its antigen is not identified. Investigators amplified TCR beta CDR3 regions from RNA transcripts. First-round RT-PCR employed HTBI primers, with a second-round multiplex PCR after it. TCRdb recomputed calls from the multiplex PCR reads with MiXCR, one row per CDR3 protein. This sample yields 900,000 to 1,200,000 distinct CDR3 sequences, of which roughly two fifths are seen a single time; around 10% belongs to the top ten. If patients had other autoimmune diseases, uncontrolled infections, pregnancy or lactation, they were excluded. This sample is part of a study of Graves' ophthalmopathy and Graves' hyperthyroidism. The wider study: Researchers classed hyperthyroidism as stable given no ophthalmopathy within 18 months of follow-up. Study findings and constraints: With 70.59% sensitivity and approximately 73% specificity, the model predicted ophthalmopathy progression.

This CDR3 region has 14 residues. The ends were cut back, 4 bases at V and 1 base at J, with 12 bases in the middle. Germline V CDR1 and CDR2: SGHKS, YYEKEE (reference sequence). The sequenced material came from peripheral blood or thyroid tissue (not recorded which). This chain uses TRBV5-5 with TRBJ2-7, with D tentatively TRBD2 (5 bases). The receptor was derived from an adult man with Graves' hyperthyroidism. The chain's CDR3 is CASSPRTRSYEQYF. DNA of the CDR3: TGTGCCAGCAGCCCAAGGACTCGATCCTACGAGCAGTACTTC. Complete variable domain (other parts from reference TRBV5-5 and TRBJ2-7): DAGVTQSPTHLIKTRGQQVTLRCSPISGHKSVSWYQQVLGQGPQFIFQYYEKEERGRGNFPDRFSARQFPNYSSELNVNALLLGDSALYLCASSPRTRSYEQYFGPGTRLTVT.